This TCR beta chain came from a study of blood T cells in healthy people across ages (dated by TCRdb to the mid-2010s). Turning to the overall study: In model experiments, template switching captured about one uniquely barcoded TCR beta cDNA molecule for every two T cells. The donors were split into four age groups: young (average roughly 15 years), middle-aged (39), aged (over 55) and long-lived (approximately 80). Donors of different ages were randomly distributed across sequencing lanes to avoid experimental bias. To track age-related changes in TCR beta repertoire diversity, the study relied on deep sequencing normalized with unique cDNA molecular identifiers. Two additional independent replicas of 1 million unique cDNA reads from the same blood draw were analyzed for two donors (one aged 18 to 29 and one aged 80 or older).

The donors were under 40 Caucasian individuals from Russia, aged roughly 6 to 100 years, who were systemically healthy. Approximately 11 milliliters of peripheral blood were drawn from each donor into EDTA-treated Vacutainer tubes. PBMCs were isolated by Ficoll-Paque density-gradient centrifugation, with at least 6 million obtained per sample. Total RNA was extracted from PBMCs with Trizol reagent, with at least 6 micrograms obtained per sample. Naive CD45RAhigh/CD27high T cell percentages were measured by flow cytometry on a PBMC aliquot from every donor. In the case of this clonotype: Its antigen has not been determined. Base-call qualities are not available, and no considerably larger clone is one nucleotide away.

Points the paper makes about the study in general: Donor CMV infection status was unknown, potentially confounding age-related changes in expanded clonotypes. Observed TCR beta diversity correlated strongly with the percentage of naive T cells measured by flow cytometry. As age increased, observed TCR beta diversity per million T cells dropped in a roughly linear way, and a significant reduction was already evident by age about 36. Because profiling used bulk unsorted PBMCs, naive and antigen-experienced compartments could not be compared conclusively. Estimates of total diversity based on one million sequenced T cells were considered lower bounds and underestimates. Compared with the aged group, the long-lived group had more naive CD4+ T cells, fewer expanded clones and increased TCR diversity, suggesting age selection.

Libraries came from 5' RACE. A second PCR of roughly 7 to 12 cycles was performed with a sample-barcoded 5' primer and a J-beta primer mix. A template-switch 5' adaptor carrying 12 random nucleotides introduced a unique molecular identifier onto each TCR beta cDNA molecule. Each sample yielded at least 2.5 million CDR3-containing paired-end reads. The Mint cDNA synthesis kit, primed by a TRBC-specific oligonucleotide, was used to synthesize first-strand cDNA from all RNA. Following uracil-DNA glycosylase treatment, all cDNA underwent a first 18-cycle PCR with the universal primers M1SS and BC2_uni_R. In the paper's pipeline: Each sample was normalized by randomly selecting 1 million high-quality reads, each carrying a distinct molecular identifier. Instead of being binned into consensus sequences, reads that shared molecular identifiers were thrown out. MiTCR, run with a Q25 quality threshold and the strictest error-elimination algorithm, handled CDR3 identification, clonotype clustering and error correction. A nonparametric unseen species model using Euler transformation provided a lower-bound estimate of total TCR beta diversity. The public reads were reprocessed in TCRdb via fastp at Q25 and MiXCR, keeping in-frame beta chains. CDR3 protein sequences are deduplicated, and each keeps its most common genes and DNA. These V and J calls rely on TCRdb rather than the paper's analysis. This sample is represented by approximately 2,000,000 distinct CDR3 sequences; about 39% of them were singletons. 23% of the sample is held by the ten biggest clonotypes.

V loses 11 bases, J loses 7 bases, and the germline ends lie 17 bases apart. The CDR3 starts with the cysteine, ends with the phenylalanine, and has 12 residues. The kept DNA is CDR3 alone, 36 bases in frame from the first base. The receptor comes from a human donor in good health. The specimen was blood. Recombination connected TRBV12-3 or TRBV12-4 to TRBJ1-1; the D gene cannot be named for sure. The CDR3 protein sequence reads: CAGSLGRHEAFF. Read as DNA, the sequence is TGTGCCGGCTCGCTAGGACGTCATGAAGCTTTCTTT.